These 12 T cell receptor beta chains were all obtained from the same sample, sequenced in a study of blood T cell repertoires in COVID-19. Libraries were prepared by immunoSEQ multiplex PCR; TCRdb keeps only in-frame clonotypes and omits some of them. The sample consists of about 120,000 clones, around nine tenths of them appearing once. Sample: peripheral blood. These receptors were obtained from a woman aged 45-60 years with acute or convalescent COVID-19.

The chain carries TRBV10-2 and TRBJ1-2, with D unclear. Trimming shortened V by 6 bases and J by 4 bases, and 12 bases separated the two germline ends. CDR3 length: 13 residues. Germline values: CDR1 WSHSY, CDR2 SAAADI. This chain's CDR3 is CASSVDTTYGYTF. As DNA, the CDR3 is TGCGCCAGCAGCGTCGACACGACCTATGGCTACACCTTC.

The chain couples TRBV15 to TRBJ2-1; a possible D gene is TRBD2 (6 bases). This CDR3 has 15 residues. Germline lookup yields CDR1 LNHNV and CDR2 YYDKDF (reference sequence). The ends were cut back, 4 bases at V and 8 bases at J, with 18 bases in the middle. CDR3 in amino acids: CATSIETAGWHEQFF. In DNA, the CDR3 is TGTGCCACCAGCATCGAAACCGCGGGGTGGCATGAGCAGTTCTTC.

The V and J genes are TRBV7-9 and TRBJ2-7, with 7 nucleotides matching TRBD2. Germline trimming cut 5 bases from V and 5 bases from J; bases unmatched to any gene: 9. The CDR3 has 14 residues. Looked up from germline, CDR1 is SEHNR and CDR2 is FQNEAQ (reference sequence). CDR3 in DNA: TGTGCCAGCAGCCCCAGGAGCGGGATCAACGAGCAGTACTTC. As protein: CASSPRSGINEQYF. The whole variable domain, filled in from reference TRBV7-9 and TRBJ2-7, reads DTGVSQNPRHKITKRGQNVTFRCDPISEHNRLYWYRQTLGQGPEFLTYFQNEAQLEKSRLLSDRFSAERPKGSFSTLEIQRTEQGDSAMYLCASSPRSGINEQYFGPGTRLTVT.

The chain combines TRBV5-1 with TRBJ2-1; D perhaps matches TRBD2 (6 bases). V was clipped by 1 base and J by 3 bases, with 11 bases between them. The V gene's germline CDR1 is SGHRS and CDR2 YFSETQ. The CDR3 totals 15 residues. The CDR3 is CASSLTDYLYNEQFF. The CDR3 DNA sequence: TGCGCCAGCAGCTTGACGGACTACCTCTACAATGAGCAGTTCTTC.

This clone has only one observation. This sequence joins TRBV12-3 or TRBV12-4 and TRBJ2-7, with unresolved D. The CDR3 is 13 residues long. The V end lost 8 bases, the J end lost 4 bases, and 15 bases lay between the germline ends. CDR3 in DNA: TGTGCCAGCTCAGGCTATCCAAGGTACGAGCAGTACTTC. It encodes CASSGYPRYEQYF.

The CDR3, as DNA: TGTGCCAGTAGGGTGACAGGTGATAGCAATCAGCCCCAGCATTTT. This sequence encodes CASRVTGDSNQPQHF. The V call is TRBV19, the J call TRBJ1-5; TRBD1 is a possible D gene (6 bases). The CDR3 length is 15 residues. Germline CDR1 and CDR2: LNHDA and SQIVND (reference sequence). Trimming pared 6 bases from V and 0 bases from J, leaving 12 bases between.

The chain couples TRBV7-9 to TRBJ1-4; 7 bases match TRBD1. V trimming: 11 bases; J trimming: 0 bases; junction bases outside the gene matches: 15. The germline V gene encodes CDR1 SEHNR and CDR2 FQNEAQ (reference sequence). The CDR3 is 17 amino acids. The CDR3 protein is CACPRDSSLSTNEKLFF. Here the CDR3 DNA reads TGTGCCTGCCCCCGGGACAGCAGCCTTTCAACTAATGAAAAACTGTTTTTT.

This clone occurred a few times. The CDR3 DNA is TGTGCCAGCAGCCAGGGGTCGGGGGATCAGCCCCAGCATTTT. Translating gives CASSQGSGDQPQHF. The chain recombines TRBV4-2 with TRBJ1-5; a weak D match, TRBD1 (5 bases). V was pared by 3 bases and J by 5 bases, with 11 bases between. Per the germline V gene, CDR1 is LGHNA and CDR2 is YNFKEQ. There are 14 residues in the CDR3.

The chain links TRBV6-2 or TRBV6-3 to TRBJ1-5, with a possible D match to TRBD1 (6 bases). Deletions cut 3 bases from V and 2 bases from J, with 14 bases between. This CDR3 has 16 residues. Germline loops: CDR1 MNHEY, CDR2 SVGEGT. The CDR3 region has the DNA TGTGCCAGCAGTTATTGGGGGGGCTTGGGCAATCAGCCCCAGCATTTT. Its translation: CASSYWGGLGNQPQHF.

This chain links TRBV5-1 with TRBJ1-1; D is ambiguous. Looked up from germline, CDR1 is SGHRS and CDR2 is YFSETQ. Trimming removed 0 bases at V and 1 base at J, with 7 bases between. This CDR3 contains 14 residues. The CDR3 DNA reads TGCGCCAGCAGCTTGGCCACAGCGAACACTGAAGCTTTCTTT. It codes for CASSLATANTEAFF.

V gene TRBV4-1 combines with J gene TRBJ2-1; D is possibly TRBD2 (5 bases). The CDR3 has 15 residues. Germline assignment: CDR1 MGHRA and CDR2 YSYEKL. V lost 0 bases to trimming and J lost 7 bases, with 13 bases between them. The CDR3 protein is CASSQDWSSRNEQFF. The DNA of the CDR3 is TGCGCCAGCAGCCAAGACTGGTCTAGCAGGAATGAGCAGTTCTTC.

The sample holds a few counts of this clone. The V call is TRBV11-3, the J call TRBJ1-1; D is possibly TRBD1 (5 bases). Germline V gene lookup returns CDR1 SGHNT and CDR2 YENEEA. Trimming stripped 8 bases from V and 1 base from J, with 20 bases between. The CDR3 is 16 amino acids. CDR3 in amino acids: CASQPPSRTPNTEAFF. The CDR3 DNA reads TGTGCCAGCCAGCCCCCTTCCAGGACACCGAACACTGAAGCTTTCTTT.